These 16 T cell receptor beta chains were all obtained from the same sample, sequenced in a study of sequential checkpoint blockade in melanoma. Treatment denoted: randomized to nivolumab then ipilimumab (arm A) or the reverse (arm B). TCRdb's copy holds only in-frame clones and misses some; the assay was immunoSEQ multiplex PCR. The sample has under 15,000 clones, approximately 74% seen once; the top ten hold just over 25%. Sample: CD8+ T cells sorted from blood (inferred from file names), taken from a patient given nivolumab and ipilimumab in sequence. These receptors were collected from a human donor with melanoma.

The V and J genes are TRBV27 and TRBJ2-1; D may be TRBD2 (6 bases). Deletions cut 1 base from V and 0 bases from J, with 10 bases between. The CDR3 covers 16 residues. Germline values: CDR1 MNHEY, CDR2 SMNVEV (reference sequence). In DNA form, the CDR3 reads TGTGCCAGCAGTTTATTCCCGGGAGCCTCCTACAATGAGCAGTTCTTC. As protein: CASSLFPGASYNEQFF.

The chain uses TRBV10-3 and TRBJ2-2, with a possible D match to TRBD2 (5 bases). Germline V gene lookup returns CDR1 ENHRY and CDR2 SYGVKD. Trimming took 4 bases from V and 6 from J, leaving 12 bases between them. The CDR3 length is 14 residues. DNA of the CDR3: TGTGCCATCAGTGCTGTAGACGGGGCCGGGGAGCTGTTTTTT. Translation: CAISAVDGAGELFF.

The chain's CDR3 is CASSFTTGLVEQYF. CDR3 nucleotides: TGCGCCAGCAGCTTTACGACAGGGTTGGTCGAGCAGTACTTC. The chain is built from TRBV5-1 and TRBJ2-7, with 7 positions matching TRBD1. CDR1 is SGHRS, CDR2 YFSETQ, per germline. This CDR3 comprises 14 residues. V was pared by 2 bases and J by 6 bases, with 8 bases of the junction left unmatched.

This clone was recorded only once. This chain uses TRBV7-9 with TRBJ1-1; a weak D match, TRBD1 (6 bases). The ends were cut back, 5 bases at V and 5 bases at J, with 9 bases in the middle. From germline, CDR1 is SEHNR and CDR2 FQNEAQ (reference sequence). This CDR3 is 12 amino acids long. The CDR3 spells CASSQGTTEAFF. The CDR3 DNA reads TGTGCCAGCAGCCAGGGGACGACTGAAGCTTTCTTT.

The V call is TRBV10-1, the J call TRBJ2-5; 10 bases align to TRBD2. The germline gives CDR1 WNHNN, CDR2 SYGVQD (reference sequence). The length of the CDR3 is 17 residues. After removal of 3 bases from V and 2 bases from J, the junction contained 9 bases not matched to a gene. CDR3 loop: CASSDCPSGSGQETQYF. CDR3 nucleotide sequence: TGCGCCAGCAGTGACTGCCCTAGCGGGAGTGGGCAAGAGACCCAGTACTTC.

The V and J genes are TRBV29-1 and TRBJ2-1; perhaps TRBD1 as D (6 bases). The germline gives CDR1 SQVTM, CDR2 ANQGSEA. The CDR3 extends over 10 amino acids. V gave up 3 bases and J gave up 15 bases, with 12 bases separating them. The DNA of the CDR3 is TGCAGCGTTGATATGGGACATTTGTTCTTC. Translated: CSVDMGHLFF.

The chain couples TRBV5-1 to TRBJ2-2, with TRBD2 identical over 11 bases. V lost 2 bases and J lost 3; bases outside the gene matches: 3. This CDR3 is built from 16 residues. Per the germline V gene, CDR1 is SGHRS and CDR2 is YFSETQ. Here the CDR3 reads CASSFSGGAYTGELFF. For the CDR3, the DNA is TGCGCCAGCAGCTTTAGCGGGGGGGCGTACACCGGGGAGCTGTTTTTT.

This chain links TRBV11-3 with TRBJ2-3, with TRBD2 matching 9 bases. Looked up from germline, CDR1 is SGHNT and CDR2 is YENEEA. V lost 3 bases to trimming and J lost 2 bases; unmatched junction nucleotides: 9. The CDR3 runs to 17 residues. The CDR3 coding sequence is TGTGCCAGCAGCTTGGGTACGACTAGCGGATCCACAGATACGCAGTATTTT. It yields the protein CASSLGTTSGSTDTQYF. Looking up the rest from reference TRBV11-3 and TRBJ2-3 gives the full variable domain: EAGVVQSPRYKIIEKKQPVAFWCNPISGHNTLYWYLQNLGQGPELLIRYENEEAVDDSQLPKDRFSAERLKGVDSTLKIQPAELGDSAVYLCASSLGTTSGSTDTQYFGPGTRLTVL.

CDR3 protein: CASSLPRRRETQYF. The CDR3, as DNA: TGTGCCAGCAGCCTCCCTCGGCGGCGAGAGACCCAGTACTTC. The chain couples TRBV11-2 to TRBJ2-5; D unresolved. V was trimmed by 5 bases and J by 4 bases, leaving 14 bases between them. Germline values: CDR1 SGHAT, CDR2 FQNNGV. The CDR3 covers 14 residues.

The chain combines TRBV5-5 with TRBJ1-2; 9 nucleotides align to TRBD1. The ends lost 1 base at V and 8 bases at J; junction bases unmatched: 9. This CDR3 is 15 amino acids long. Per germline, CDR1 SGHKS and CDR2 YYEKEE (reference sequence). This chain's CDR3 is CASSLPDRGAEGYTF. DNA of the CDR3: TGTGCCAGCAGCTTGCCGGACAGGGGAGCAGAGGGCTACACCTTC. The full variable domain, in which reference TRBV5-5 and TRBJ1-2 provide the parts outside the CDR3, is DAGVTQSPTHLIKTRGQQVTLRCSPISGHKSVSWYQQVLGQGPQFIFQYYEKEERGRGNFPDRFSARQFPNYSSELNVNALLLGDSALYLCASSLPDRGAEGYTFGSGTRLTVV.

V usage is TRBV19 and J usage is TRBJ1-1; D not resolved. Germline values: CDR1 LNHDA, CDR2 SQIVND (reference sequence). The V end was cut by 4 bases, the J end by 3 bases, with 6 bases between. CDR3 size: 12 residues. The CDR3 sequence: CASSRRDTEAFF. CDR3 in DNA: TGTGCCAGTAGTAGACGGGACACTGAAGCTTTCTTT.

This clone showed up just once. The rearrangement joins TRBV6-4 to TRBJ2-5; 8 bases line up with TRBD2. Per the germline V gene, CDR1 is MRHNA and CDR2 is SNTAGT. V gave up 3 bases and J gave up 1 base; unmatched junction bases: 4. This CDR3 region has 15 residues. The CDR3 DNA follows: TGTGCCAGCAGTGAGGACGGGGGGGCCCAAGAGACCCAGTACTTC. This gives the protein CASSEDGGAQETQYF.

This clone has just a few counts. The chain carries TRBV6-6 and TRBJ1-2; 9 nucleotides agree with TRBD1. The CDR3 has 12 residues. V shed 8 bases, J shed 8 bases, and the junction held 6 bases outside the gene matches. The V gene's germline CDR1 is MNHNY and CDR2 SVGAGI (reference sequence). The CDR3 loop is CASGDRERGYTF. DNA of the CDR3: TGTGCCAGCGGGGACAGGGAGCGGGGCTACACCTTC.

This clone is medium-sized in the sample. This chain links TRBV19 with TRBJ2-1; the match to TRBD2 covers 14 bases. The CDR3 consists of 15 residues. The trim removed 3 bases at V and 9 bases at J, leaving 4 bases unmatched. Looked up from germline, CDR1 is LNHDA and CDR2 is SQIVND (reference sequence). The CDR3: CASSMGLAGEVEQFF. The CDR3 coding sequence is TGTGCCAGTAGTATGGGACTAGCGGGAGAGGTTGAGCAGTTCTTC.

This clone was seen more than once but under ten times. The genes are TRBV7-9 and TRBJ2-7; tentatively, D is TRBD2 (6 bases). Germline lookup yields CDR1 SEHNR and CDR2 FQNEAQ (reference sequence). The CDR3 runs 12 residues. The germline V and J ends were trimmed by 4 bases and 7 bases, with 11 bases remaining between them. The CDR3 region has the DNA TGTGCCAGCAGCTCTCCACGGGGGGAGCAGTACTTC. It codes for CASSSPRGEQYF.

The chain joins TRBV7-9 to TRBJ2-7; 8 nucleotides match TRBD2. This CDR3 has 14 amino acids. From germline, CDR1 is SEHNR and CDR2 FQNEAQ (reference sequence). Germline trimming cut 4 bases from V and 6 bases from J; bases unmatched to any gene: 8. The CDR3 coding sequence is TGTGCCAGCAGCTCTGCGGGAGGAGGAGGCGAGCAGTACTTC. This codes for CASSSAGGGGEQYF.